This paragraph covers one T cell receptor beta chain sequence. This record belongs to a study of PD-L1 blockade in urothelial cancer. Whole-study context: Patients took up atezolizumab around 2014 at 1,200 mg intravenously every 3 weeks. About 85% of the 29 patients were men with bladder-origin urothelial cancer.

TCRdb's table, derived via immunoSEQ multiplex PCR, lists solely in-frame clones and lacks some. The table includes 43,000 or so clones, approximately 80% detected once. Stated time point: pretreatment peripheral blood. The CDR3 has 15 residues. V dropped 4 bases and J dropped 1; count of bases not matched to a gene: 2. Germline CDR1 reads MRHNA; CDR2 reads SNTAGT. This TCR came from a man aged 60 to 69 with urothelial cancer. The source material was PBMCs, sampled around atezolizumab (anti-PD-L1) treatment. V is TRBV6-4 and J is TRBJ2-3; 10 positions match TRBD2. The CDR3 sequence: CASSASGGGTDTQYF. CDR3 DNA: TGTGCCAGCAGTGCCAGCGGGGGGGGCACAGATACGCAGTATTTT.